This TCR beta chain appears in the sequencing data of a study of T cells expressing NK-cell markers. General study findings and limits: A handful of donors likewise had their CD3+CD56-NKG2C+ fraction led by these clonotypes.

With respect to this clonotype: Its antigen is currently unknown.

The CDR3 has 15 residues. The V gene's germline CDR1 is SGHRS and CDR2 YFSETQ. TCRdb processed the 5' RACE reads again and assigns one entry to each CDR3 protein, with no DNA. This listing includes about 550,000 distinct CDR3 sequences. The clonotype comes from a young man in good health. This chain uses TRBV5-1 with TRBJ1-5; TCRdb selects TRBD1, and the lack of DNA leaves this call unchecked. Sequenced material: blood T cells: a sorted CD56 or NKG2C T cell subset, CD4+ or CD8+ T cells, or bulk PBMC T cells (not recorded which). This chain's CDR3 is CASSLAAGSNQPQHF.